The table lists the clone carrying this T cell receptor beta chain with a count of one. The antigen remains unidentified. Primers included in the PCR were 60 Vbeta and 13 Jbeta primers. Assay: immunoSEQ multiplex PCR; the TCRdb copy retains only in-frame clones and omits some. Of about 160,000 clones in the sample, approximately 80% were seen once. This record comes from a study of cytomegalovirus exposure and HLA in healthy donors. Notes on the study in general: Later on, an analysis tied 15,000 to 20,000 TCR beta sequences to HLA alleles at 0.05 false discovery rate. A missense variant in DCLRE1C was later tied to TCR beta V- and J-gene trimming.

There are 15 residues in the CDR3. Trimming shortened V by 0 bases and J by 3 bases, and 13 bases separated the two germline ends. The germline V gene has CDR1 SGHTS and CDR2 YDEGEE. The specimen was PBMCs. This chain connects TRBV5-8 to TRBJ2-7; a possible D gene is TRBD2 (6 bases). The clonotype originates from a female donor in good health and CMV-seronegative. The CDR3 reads CASSLARGINYEQYF. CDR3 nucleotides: TGTGCCAGCAGCTTGGCCCGGGGGATCAACTACGAGCAGTACTTC.